This note documents a single TCR beta chain sequence. This clone was detected once. Its antigen is still unknown. No base qualities exist here, and no much larger clone lies one base off it. The data stem from a study of cytomegalovirus exposure and HLA in healthy donors (dated by TCRdb to the late 2010s). Study-wide context: An earlier analysis of 587 of the donors reported roughly 300 Gb of sequence data and 117 million unique TCR beta sequences obtained from some 170 million T cells. An early release that covered some 640 HLA-typed donors contained about 300 gigabases of sequencing data and around 80 million unique TCR sequences. The genetic ancestry cluster associated with self-reported Caucasian donors included roughly 84% of the approximately 400 genotyped donors. The study was designed to test whether signatures of past pathogen exposure could be identified by cataloging public T cell receptors. The T cell repertoires of some 670 subjects were profiled by immunosequencing and related to cytomegalovirus serostatus. Besides the first cohort of 500 to 700 subjects, a separate validation cohort made up of around 120 different subjects was used. The study combined high-throughput TCR immunosequencing, statistical association of individual TCRs with disease status, and machine learning to predict cytomegalovirus infection status. To study patterns of TCR occurrence, a later analysis re-analyzed previously published TCR beta repertoires from around 700 donors and added high-resolution HLA genotyping. In the later analysis, no new phenotypic data were used to find candidate immune exposures; instead, reliance was placed on TCR beta sequences and their occurrence across donors. An earlier analysis of nearly 600 of the donors applied high-throughput TCR beta sequencing to assess whether each TCR beta V gene segment acted as functional or pseudogenic. Donor age, sex, ethnicity and CMV serostatus were compiled alongside the repertoire data. Genome-wide SNP genotypes for about 60% of the 666 donors were used in a later genetic analysis, which treated that subset as a discovery cohort. Every discovery cohort repertoire had been produced on one sequencing platform. HLA typing included class I and class II loci at four-digit resolution. Typing coverage varied by locus: about 629-640 donors for A, B, C, DRB1 and DQB1; approximately 520 for DQA1; about 590 for DPA1; about 450 for DPB1. Roughly 5 DR-DQ haplotypes were handled as single units for association and clustering, since linkage in the cohort was strong. Across some 400 genotyped donors of the cohort, an average of about 240,000 unique TCR beta nucleotide sequences per donor were sequenced, and around 19% of those sequences were non-productive. General findings and caveats noted by the study authors: Sequencing depth was assumed to be roughly uniform across donors in the presence/absence analyses, though that assumption may not hold. A later analysis found that TCR association rates varied across HLA loci, with DRB1 alleles showing the most associated TCRs and HLA-C alleles the fewest. Because HLA typing was unavailable for some donors at each locus, only the typed subset was used in association tests. The sequencing pipeline was judged likely to have produced a cluster of highly shared sequence variants as a technical artifact. The study listed 150 to 200 TCR beta chains as associated with cytomegalovirus. Assigning TCR associations to individual alleles was difficult when HLA alleles, especially DR and DQ, strongly co-occurred. In this cohort, only TCR beta chains were sequenced, and detectable features were limited by the absence of alpha or paired-chain data. In a later analysis, HLA-associated TCR beta chains were found to be more clonally expanded and to have lower generation probabilities than equally common non-associated chains. Correlated functional status among segregating V segments might reflect linkage disequilibrium, but an unknown experimental factor could not be ruled out. An association between a missense DCLRE1C variant and V-gene and J-gene trimming of TCR beta chains was found in a later genetic analysis and replicated in an independent cohort. In vitro tests confirmed that a few of the cytomegalovirus-associated TCR beta chains recognize cytomegalovirus antigens. Some IMGT-functional V segments, including TRBV6-2 and TRBV6-3, could not be told apart with the 87-base-pair reads, so those segments were excluded. It was suggested by the authors that the approach could potentially be generalized to other disease states and immunological phenotypes. In both the original and validation cohorts, the classifier was reported to diagnose cytomegalovirus status with high specificity and sensitivity. The only immune exposure information available for the cohort was CMV serostatus. In an earlier analysis of 450 to 750 of the donors, most TCR beta V segments appeared in productive rearrangements about 90% or about 30% of the time, broadly matching IMGT annotations. A further reported finding was that TCR beta sequences accurately predicted the HLA-A and HLA-B alleles for most subjects in the first cohort. At a false discovery rate of 0.05, a later analysis linked 15,000 to 20,000 TCR beta sequences to specific HLA alleles. Several of the top co-occurrence clusters appeared to be linked to parvovirus B19, influenza, CMV and Epstein-Barr virus, according to a later analysis. Compared with the roughly 600-donor mean, donors in an Asian-associated ancestry cluster had fewer N-insertions in productive TCRs, according to a later genetic analysis. Because counts were too low, under 20 rarely observed V segments, including chromosome 9 orphons, were left out of the earlier analysis of 587 of the donors. Across donors, most TCR sequences were observed very rarely, whereas some public TCRs were present in many individuals. Most CMV-associated TCR beta chains appeared to be HLA-restricted in a later analysis, and the HLA associations seemed to be driven largely by CMV exposure.

CDR3 length: 13 amino acids, cysteine to phenylalanine. Here the CDR3 DNA is all that survives: 39 bases in frame from base 1. CDR1 and CDR2, looked up from the germline V gene, are SGHTA and FQGTGA. V is reduced by 5 bases and J by 7 bases, leaving a spacing of 11 bases between them. The library was produced with the immunoSEQ multiplex PCR assay. For the multiplex PCR, a mixture combining 60 forward primers for TCR Vbeta segments and 13 reverse primers for TCR Jbeta segments was used. The CDR3 region of rearranged TCR beta genes was amplified from genomic DNA with a multiplex PCR assay. The amplified TCR beta libraries were sequenced on the Illumina HiSeq System as 87-base-pair reads. Processing in the source paper ran as follows. In a later analysis, 77 million or so unique TCR beta chains were counted across the roughly 610 repertoires, and roughly 11 million of these chains were shared by at least two donors. A nearest-neighbor algorithm error-corrected the raw reads and collapsed the reads into unique sequences, merging closely related sequences to remove PCR and sequencing errors. To assign V, D and J gene segments, CDR3 sequences were aligned to IMGT reference sequences. For a sequence to be retained, a match of at least six nucleotides to both a V gene segment and a J gene segment was required. A rearrangement counted as productive if the CDR3 had no stop codons and remained in frame with V and J, and every other rearrangement counted as non-productive. Following IMGT convention, CDR3 was defined as the stretch from the second conserved V-encoded cysteine up to the conserved J-encoded phenylalanine. In an earlier analysis of around 570 of the donors, sequences lacking an unambiguous match to a single V gene segment were excluded. In an earlier analysis of 587 of the donors, a V segment was called functional when productive rearrangements were above 56.7%, and segregating when the standard deviation between donors exceeded 5%. To diagnose cytomegalovirus status from the catalog of TCR beta chain sequences, a statistical classification framework was built. V and J gene assignment, in a later analysis, came from comparing TCR nucleotide sequences with IMGT/GENE-DB human TR gene sequences. A later analysis assigned CDR3 sequences and most-parsimonious VDJ recombination scenarios with the TCRdist pipeline. In a later analysis, each TCR beta chain was defined by its CDR3 amino acid sequence together with its V-gene family, and reads lacking a unique V-gene family were excluded. To address suspected cross-contamination and a sequencing artifact, a later analysis removed 592 highly shared, low-generation-probability nucleotide sequences. In a later analysis, a clonal expansion index was calculated for each public chain from normalized within-repertoire ranks of inferred template counts. A later analysis computed generation probabilities with a VDJ recombination model fitted to out-of-frame rearrangements, and checked the results against IGoR. In a later analysis, TCR-TCR, TCR-HLA and TCR-CMV co-occurrence was scored with hypergeometric tests, and a repertoire-size bias correction was applied to TCR pairs. To estimate false discovery rates, a later analysis permuted the HLA or CMV assignments 20 times. A later analysis grouped co-occurring TCRs with DBSCAN, adding TCRdist sequence similarity when clustering within HLA-allele-positive subsets. For co-occurrence clustering, repertoires with fewer than 30,000 or more than 120,000 public chains were excluded, along with roughly 5 repertoires with anomalous nucleotide sharing. The table comes from immuneACCESS by way of TCRdb, which keeps in-frame sequences with V and J called. Part of the clones is missing from these tables; in studies checked, under half for an unresolved V gene and the rest for unknown reasons. V and J calls and clone size are given by that table; D and trimming were obtained from the DNA. Here the sample has 150,000 to 200,000 clones; approximately 85% occur a single time. The leading ten clones occupy approximately 0.87% of the sample.

In total, roughly 710 healthy bone marrow donors made up the cohort. Cohort members were all nominally healthy when sampled, although unrecorded immune exposures were likely present. The donor was CMV seropositive and belonged to the group of some 290 seropositive cohort members. Every donor gave a peripheral blood sample, and the peripheral blood mononuclear cells from that sample were used for TCR beta sequencing. The Qiagen DNeasy Blood Extraction Kit was used to extract genomic DNA from the blood cell samples. The specimen was PBMCs. The chain is assembled from TRBV7-3 and TRBJ2-2; TRBD2 is a weak D gene call, 5 bases matching. The clonotype comes from a girl under 10 years old in good health and CMV-seropositive. In nucleotides, the sequence is TGTGCCAGCAGCGCCTCCGGAGGCGGGGAGCTGTTTTTT. It is translated as CASSASGGGELFF.